A single sample gave rise to the 23 T cell receptor beta chains below, sequenced in a study of T cell responses to AZD1222 COVID-19 vaccine (dated by TCRdb to the early 2020s). The sample's time point label, decoded: about 28 days (+/-7) after the second vaccine dose. Library creation used the immunoSEQ multiplex PCR assay. In TCRdb, the immuneACCESS table is reduced to in-frame sequences with V and J assigned. These tables do not hold every clone; where another copy was compared, an unresolved V gene accounts for under half, and the others remain unexplained. The sample contains approximately 96,000 clones, about 86% of them found a single time. 5.6% of the sample is held by the ten biggest clonotypes. The sample was peripheral blood, taken 28 days after the second AZD1222 dose. These receptor sequences come from an adult who received the AZD1222 COVID-19 vaccine.

The V call is TRBV3-1 (or the pseudogene TRBV3-2), the J call TRBJ1-3; D is unclear. Germline lookup yields CDR1 LGHDT and CDR2 YNNKEL (reference sequence). With 1 base removed from V and 0 bases from J, the gap between germline ends came to 4 bases. There are 14 residues in the CDR3. The CDR3: CASSQGSSGNTIYF. In DNA form, the CDR3 reads TGTGCCAGCAGCCAAGGGAGCTCTGGAAACACCATATATTTT.

The chain uses TRBV7-2 and TRBJ1-5, with a weak D call TRBD1 (6 bases). V was trimmed by 4 bases and J by 3 bases, leaving 13 bases between them. The CDR3 loop spans 15 amino acids. Germline V gene sequence: CDR1 SGHTA, CDR2 FQGNSA. For the CDR3, the DNA is TGTGCCAGCAGCTCCCGGACAGTTGCCAATCAGCCCCAGCATTTT. It translates to CASSSRTVANQPQHF.

This chain links TRBV5-1 with TRBJ2-2, with D maybe TRBD1 (6 bases). The germline V gene has CDR1 SGHRS and CDR2 YFSETQ. The CDR3 contains 15 residues. Trimming pared 4 bases from V and 3 bases from J, leaving 13 bases between. CDR3 DNA: TGCGCCAGCAGCCCAGGGGACACTGACACCGGGGAGCTGTTTTTT. Translated, it gives CASSPGDTDTGELFF. Together with reference TRBV5-1 and TRBJ2-2, the CDR3 gives the full variable domain: KAGVTQTPRYLIKTRGQQVTLSCSPISGHRSVSWYQQTPGQGLQFLFEYFSETQRNKGNFPGRFSGRQFSNSRSEMNVSTLELGDSALYLCASSPGDTDTGELFFGEGSRLTVL.

Notes on this clone: The junction shows a germline mismatch at one end, possibly a read error. The genes are TRBV18 and TRBJ2-1; 8 bases line up with TRBD1. There are 12 residues in the CDR3. CDR1 is KGHSH, CDR2 LQKENI, per germline. The DNA for the CDR3 is TGTGCCAGCTCCCCCGACAGGGGAGTAGGCCTCTTC. This gives the protein CASSPDRGVGLF. The full variable domain, completed using reference TRBV18 and TRBJ2-1, is NAGVMQNPRHLVRRRGQEARLRCSPMKGHSHVYWYRQLPEEGLKFMVYLQKENIIDESGMPKERFSAEFPKEGPSILRIQQVVRGDSAAYFCASSPDRGVGLFGPGTRLTVL.

For the CDR3, the DNA is TGTGCCAGCAGTAGATGGACAGTCAGCTCCTATAATTCACCCCTCCACTTT. Protein product: CASSRWTVSSYNSPLHF. The chain couples TRBV6-2 or TRBV6-3 to TRBJ1-6; TRBD1 is a possible D gene (6 bases). CDR3 length: 17 amino acids. In germline, CDR1 is MNHEY, CDR2 SVGEGT. V was shortened by 5 bases and J by 0 bases, with 14 bases between the two germline ends.

The chain employs TRBV5-6 and TRBJ1-4; D unresolved. In germline, CDR1 is SGHDT, CDR2 YYEEEE. The CDR3 is 17 amino acids. V lost 2 bases and J lost 0, with 14 bases in between. The CDR3, as DNA: TGTGCCAGCAGCTTTAAACAGCATTCCGCAACTAATGAAAAACTGTTTTTT. Its protein is CASSFKQHSATNEKLFF.

The chain has TRBV5-1 and TRBJ2-5; 9 bases fit TRBD1. This CDR3 comprises 14 residues. Germline V gene data show CDR1 as SGHRS and CDR2 as YFSETQ. V was pared by 5 bases and J by 5 bases, with 7 bases of the junction left unmatched. The chain's CDR3 is CASRLTGGVETQYF. The CDR3 DNA follows: TGCGCCAGCAGGCTAACAGGGGGCGTCGAGACCCAGTACTTC.

This sequence joins TRBV12-3 or TRBV12-4 and TRBJ2-5, with D hard to call. The ends were cut back, 3 bases at V and 5 bases at J, with 7 bases in the middle. The CDR3 spans 12 residues. CDR3 coding DNA: TGTGCCAGCAGTTTTGTCCGGGAGACCCAGTACTTC. This gives the protein CASSFVRETQYF.

The V gene is TRBV3-1 (or the pseudogene TRBV3-2), the J gene TRBJ1-2; TRBD1 aligns across 8 bases. V shed 3 bases, J shed 4 bases, and the junction held 4 bases outside the gene matches. This CDR3 comprises 14 residues. The germline gives CDR1 LGHDT, CDR2 YNNKEL (reference sequence). In DNA form, the CDR3 reads TGTGCCAGCAGCCACAGGGACAGGCCCTATGGCTACACCTTC. It encodes CASSHRDRPYGYTF.

The genes are TRBV6-4 and TRBJ1-4; 8 nucleotides match TRBD1. Per germline, CDR1 MRHNA and CDR2 SNTAGT. The trim removed 3 bases at V and 8 bases at J, leaving 8 bases unmatched. The CDR3 is 15 amino acids. The CDR3, as DNA: TGTGCCAGCAGTGAAATCGCAGGGGGCGGAGAAAAACTGTTTTTT. Translated, it gives CASSEIAGGGEKLFF.

The chain recombines TRBV7-9 with TRBJ2-3; TRBD2 matches at 11 bases. After removal of 5 bases from V and 2 bases from J, the junction contained 6 bases not matched to a gene. Germline CDR1 SEHNR, CDR2 FQNEAQ (reference sequence). The CDR3 sequence is 16 residues long. CDR3 coding DNA: TGTGCCAGCAGCCCAAGACTAGCGGGGCCCACAGATACGCAGTATTTT. The encoded protein is CASSPRLAGPTDTQYF.

The chain combines TRBV7-9 with TRBJ2-3, with D uncertain. The V end was cut by 1 base, the J end by 4 bases, with 12 bases between. The CDR3 is made up of 15 amino acids. Per the germline V gene, CDR1 is SEHNR and CDR2 is FQNEAQ (reference sequence). The CDR3 region is CASSLGLGIADTQYF. Here the CDR3 DNA reads TGTGCCAGCAGCTTAGGGCTAGGGATCGCAGATACGCAGTATTTT.

Written as DNA, the CDR3 is TGTGCCAGCAGCTTGGCCTGGGCAACGACCGAAAAACTGTTTTTT. It translates to CASSLAWATTEKLFF. J is TRBJ1-4 and V is TRBV5-5; D gene uncertain. Germline CDR1 reads SGHKS; CDR2 reads YYEKEE (reference sequence). The CDR3 consists of 15 residues. Trimming took 0 bases from V and 8 from J, leaving 14 bases between them.

This clone appeared a few times. V gene TRBV5-1 combines with J gene TRBJ2-7; 9 bases align to TRBD2. This CDR3 comprises 16 residues. V shed 0 bases, J shed 5 bases, and the junction held 9 bases outside the gene matches. Germline CDR1 reads SGHRS; CDR2 reads YFSETQ. The CDR3 spells CASSLGASGVRNEQYF. DNA for the CDR3: TGCGCCAGCAGCTTGGGCGCTAGCGGGGTCCGGAACGAGCAGTACTTC. The variable domain in full, completed from reference TRBV5-1 and TRBJ2-7, reads KAGVTQTPRYLIKTRGQQVTLSCSPISGHRSVSWYQQTPGQGLQFLFEYFSETQRNKGNFPGRFSGRQFSNSRSEMNVSTLELGDSALYLCASSLGASGVRNEQYFGPGTRLTVT.

This clone has just a few counts. This chain connects TRBV4-1 to TRBJ1-2, with a weak D call TRBD1 (5 bases). The CDR3 runs to 15 residues. Per the germline V gene, CDR1 is MGHRA and CDR2 is YSYEKL. Trimming pared 0 bases from V and 5 bases from J, leaving 13 bases between. CDR3 protein: CASSQDFSRGYGYTF. The CDR3 nucleotides read TGCGCCAGCAGCCAAGATTTTTCTAGGGGTTATGGCTACACCTTC.

The gene calls are TRBV14 and TRBJ2-7; no definite D call. Per the germline V gene, CDR1 is SGHDN and CDR2 is FVKESK. Between the trimmed V and J ends, which lost 1 base and 3 bases, there was a span of 4 bases. The CDR3 contains 12 residues. CDR3: CASSQAGYEQYF. The CDR3 coding sequence is TGTGCCAGCAGCCAAGCCGGCTACGAGCAGTACTTC.

The chain is built from TRBV7-6 and TRBJ2-7, with D possibly being TRBD1 (6 bases). Trimming left V 1 base short and J 3 bases short, with 19 bases between. Germline V gene lookup returns CDR1 SGHVS and CDR2 FNYEAQ. CDR3 size: 17 residues. Written as DNA, the CDR3 is TGTGCCAGCAGCTTAGTGGGAGTAGGTCAGGGGCTCTACGAGCAGTACTTC. This encodes CASSLVGVGQGLYEQYF.

The rearrangement uses TRBV18 and TRBJ2-2; D remains ambiguous. CDR1 KGHSH and CDR2 LQKENI come from the germline V gene. There are 15 residues in the CDR3. Trimming cost V 3 bases and J 2 bases, with 10 bases left between them. CDR3 nucleotide sequence: TGTGCCAGCTCACCTACCGGGCAAAACACCGGGGAGCTGTTTTTT. Translated: CASSPTGQNTGELFF.

The chain carries TRBV30 and TRBJ2-7, with 9 positions matching TRBD1. J lost 4 bases, V lost 0 bases, and 1 base had no gene match. In germline, CDR1 is GTSNPN, CDR2 SVGIG (reference sequence). The length of the CDR3 is 13 residues. CDR3 nucleotides: TGTGCCTGGAGTGTGGACAGGGGTTACGAGCAGTACTTC. Translation: CAWSVDRGYEQYF.

This chain connects TRBV28 to TRBJ2-7, with TRBD2 matching 7 bases. V lost 8 bases to trimming and J lost 6 bases; unmatched junction nucleotides: 10. The CDR3 contains 13 residues. Looked up from germline, CDR1 is MDHEN and CDR2 is SYDVKM. This chain's CDR3 is CASLTVVAGEQYF. The CDR3 DNA follows: TGTGCCAGCCTCACAGTGGTAGCGGGCGAGCAGTACTTC.

This clone was observed a few times. The rearrangement uses TRBV27 and TRBJ1-5; D unresolved. Trimming cost V 5 bases and J 0 bases, with 8 bases left between them. The CDR3 spans 14 residues. CDR1 is MNHEY and CDR2 is SMNVEV in the germline V gene (reference sequence). The CDR3 DNA reads TGTGCCAGCAGTATCGACATTAGCAATCAGCCCCAGCATTTT. Translating gives CASSIDISNQPQHF.

The chain links TRBV3-1 (or the pseudogene TRBV3-2) to TRBJ1-3, with D tentatively TRBD1 (5 bases). This CDR3 is 15 amino acids long. The germline V and J ends were trimmed by 4 bases and 2 bases, with 12 bases remaining between them. CDR1 is LGHDT and CDR2 is YNNKEL in the germline V gene (reference sequence). The CDR3 region is CASSRPGRTGNTIYF. The CDR3 DNA reads TGTGCCAGCAGCCGGCCAGGGAGGACTGGAAACACCATATATTTT.

V usage is TRBV18 and J usage is TRBJ1-5, with 7 bases lining up with TRBD1. The V and J ends lost 6 bases and 7 bases, in that order; junction bases with no gene match: 6. Germline CDR1 is KGHSH and CDR2 is LQKENI. The CDR3 has 13 residues. The CDR3 DNA sequence: TGTGCCAGCTCCCTGGACAGGTCCCAGCCCCAGCATTTT. It codes for CASSLDRSQPQHF.